Listed below are T cell receptor beta chains from one sample, sequenced in a study of CD8 T cells in Susac syndrome. TCRdb redid the calling of the immunoSEQ multiplex PCR reads with MiXCR, one entry per CDR3 protein. In the table there are fewer than 70,000 distinct CDR3 sequences, approximately 95% of which are singletons. The sequenced material came from CD8+ T cells from PBMCs. These receptors were collected from a human donor in good health. Both conserved end residues are part of each CDR3. The D gene is left open where the match is weak. Expanded clones get a size class; other rows say once, few or many, or leave the size out.

TRBJ2-3 TRBD2 NA TRBV7-9 CASSLLSSGYTDTQYF TGTGCCAGCAGCTTATTGTCTAGCGGGTACACAGATACGCAGTATTTT
TRBJ2-2 TRBD1 once TRBV6-2/TRBV6-3 CASRILGQGARYTGELFF TGTGCCAGCAGGATACTCGGACAGGGGGCGAGGTACACCGGGGAGCTGTTTTTT
TRBJ2-2 TRBD1 once TRBV4-1 CASSQDQGATGELFF TGCGCCAGCAGCCAAGATCAGGGGGCCACCGGGGAGCTGTTTTTT
TRBJ1-2 NA NA TRBV6-6 CASSYSVGYTF TGTGCCAGCAGTTACTCCGTTGGCTACACCTTC
TRBJ2-7 NA once TRBV7-9 CASSFDSYEQYF TGTGCCAGCAGCTTTGACTCCTACGAGCAGTACTTC
TRBJ2-7 NA NA TRBV4-1 CASSQESGSNYEQYF TGCGCCAGCAGCCAAGAGTCCGGGTCTAACTACGAGCAGTACTTC
TRBJ1-2 NA NA TRBV6-6 CASSYAGGVGYTF TGTGCCAGCAGTTATGCCGGGGGGGTCGGCTACACCTTC
TRBJ2-4 NA NA TRBV5-6 CASRGAENIQYF TGTGCCAGCAGGGGAGCTGAAAACATTCAGTACTTC
TRBJ2-3 NA NA TRBV9 CASSAAATDTQYF TGTGCCAGCAGCGCCGCCGCAACAGATACGCAGTATTTT
TRBJ1-2 NA NA TRBV6-2/TRBV6-3 CASSYNLNYGYTF TGTGCCAGCAGTTACAACCTAAACTATGGCTACACCTTC
TRBJ1-1 TRBD1 NA TRBV12-5 CASGSTGDTEAFF TGTGCTAGTGGGTCGACAGGGGATACTGAAGCTTTCTTT
TRBJ1-2 NA once TRBV29-1 CSVEETQEVYGYTF TGCAGCGTTGAAGAGACCCAGGAAGTCTATGGCTACACCTTC
TRBJ1-2 NA NA TRBV15 CATSSARNRDKSYGYTF TGTGCCACCAGCAGTGCCAGGAACCGGGACAAATCGTATGGCTACACCTTC
TRBJ1-6 NA NA TRBV6-1 CASSPSTGAYNSPLHF TGTGCCAGCAGTCCTAGTACAGGCGCCTATAATTCACCCCTCCACTTT
TRBJ1-1 NA NA TRBV12-3/TRBV12-4 CASSLTVGSEAFF TGTGCCAGCAGTTTGACAGTAGGCTCTGAAGCTTTCTTT
TRBJ1-2 NA once TRBV3-1 CASSQDPPYEVNYGYTF TGTGCCAGCAGCCAAGATCCCCCTTACGAAGTGAACTATGGCTACACCTTC
TRBJ2-1 NA NA TRBV4-1 CASSQTNNEQFF TGCGCCAGCAGCCAAACCAACAATGAGCAGTTCTTC
TRBJ2-7 NA NA TRBV25-1 CASSELGTAGEQYF TGTGCCAGCAGTGAATTGGGGACGGCGGGCGAGCAGTACTTC
TRBJ1-1 NA NA TRBV6-5 CASTPGQNTEAFF TGTGCCAGCACTCCGGGACAAAACACTGAAGCTTTCTTT
TRBJ1-1 NA NA TRBV4-2 CASSQDPHPGPTEAFF TGTGCCAGCAGCCAAGACCCTCATCCGGGTCCCACTGAAGCTTTCTTT
TRBJ2-2 NA NA TRBV7-8 CASSPRVGRESTGELFF TGTGCCAGCAGCCCCCGTGTCGGCAGGGAAAGCACCGGGGAGCTGTTTTTT
TRBJ2-3 TRBD2 NA TRBV28 CASSLATSGGTDTQYF TGTGCCAGCAGTTTAGCGACTAGCGGGGGAACAGATACGCAGTATTTT
TRBJ1-2 NA NA TRBV7-3 CASSLIGEWPPQGYTF TGTGCCAGCAGCTTAATCGGGGAATGGCCTCCCCAAGGCTACACCTTC
TRBJ1-1 NA NA TRBV6-2/TRBV6-3 CASNIRWDTEAFF TGTGCCAGCAACATACGGTGGGACACTGAAGCTTTCTTT
TRBJ2-5 NA NA TRBV4-3 CASSPYYREVRETQYF TGCGCCAGCAGCCCCTATTACAGGGAGGTCCGAGAGACCCAGTACTTC
TRBJ2-5 NA NA TRBV9 CASSAYPSIEETQYF TGTGCCAGCAGCGCCTACCCCAGCATAGAAGAGACCCAGTACTTC
TRBJ2-3 NA few TRBV7-2 CASSRWSEDTQYF TGTGCCAGCAGCCGTTGGTCAGAAGATACGCAGTATTTT
TRBJ2-2 TRBD1 NA TRBV28 CASSHGTGGYTGELFF TGTGCCAGCAGCCACGGGACAGGGGGTTACACCGGGGAGCTGTTTTTT
TRBJ1-1 TRBD1 NA TRBV7-8 CASSLNQGALLAGAFF TGTGCCAGCAGCTTAAATCAGGGGGCCCTTCTTGCTGGAGCTTTCTTT
TRBJ2-7 NA NA TRBV20-1 CSAEGTDSYEQYF TGCAGTGCGGAGGGGACGGACTCCTACGAGCAGTACTTC
TRBJ1-1 NA NA TRBV6-6 CASSHGGTSEAFF TGTGCCAGCAGTCACGGGGGGACTTCTGAAGCTTTCTTT
TRBJ2-2 NA NA TRBV19 CASSMGKNTGELFF TGTGCCAGTAGTATGGGCAAGAACACCGGGGAGCTGTTTTTT
TRBJ2-5 TRBD2 NA TRBV6-5 CASLQLGGNGETQYF TGTGCCAGCCTCCAACTCGGGGGGAACGGGGAGACCCAGTACTTC
TRBJ2-3 NA NA TRBV3-1 CASSQPTAGSYTDTQYF TGTGCCAGCAGCCAACCGACGGCAGGGTCGTACACAGATACGCAGTATTTT
TRBJ2-7 TRBD1 NA TRBV5-8 CASSLADRAIPYEQYF TGTGCCAGCAGCTTGGCGGACAGGGCAATACCCTACGAGCAGTACTTC
TRBJ2-3 TRBD2 once TRBV7-2 CASSLASPLAGAGTDTQYF TGTGCCAGCAGCTTAGCGTCTCCCCTAGCGGGGGCAGGGACAGATACGCAGTATTTT
TRBJ2-5 TRBD1 NA TRBV7-9 CASSWGKGTGEETQYF TGTGCCAGCAGCTGGGGGAAAGGGACAGGAGAAGAGACCCAGTACTTC
TRBJ1-6 NA NA TRBV12-3/TRBV12-4 CASTEGGYGNSPLHF TGTGCCAGCACCGAGGGGGGCTACGGTAATTCACCCCTCCACTTT
TRBJ2-7 NA NA TRBV4-1 CASSPRQVGYEQYF TGCGCCAGCAGCCCGCGGCAGGTAGGCTACGAGCAGTACTTC
TRBJ2-1 NA NA TRBV7-3 CASSRVRRRGSYNEQFF TGTGCCAGCTCCCGGGTCAGGAGGCGGGGCTCCTACAATGAGCAGTTCTTC
TRBJ1-1 NA NA TRBV5-6 CASSLEEEMNTEAFF TGTGCCAGCAGCTTGGAGGAGGAGATGAACACTGAAGCTTTCTTT